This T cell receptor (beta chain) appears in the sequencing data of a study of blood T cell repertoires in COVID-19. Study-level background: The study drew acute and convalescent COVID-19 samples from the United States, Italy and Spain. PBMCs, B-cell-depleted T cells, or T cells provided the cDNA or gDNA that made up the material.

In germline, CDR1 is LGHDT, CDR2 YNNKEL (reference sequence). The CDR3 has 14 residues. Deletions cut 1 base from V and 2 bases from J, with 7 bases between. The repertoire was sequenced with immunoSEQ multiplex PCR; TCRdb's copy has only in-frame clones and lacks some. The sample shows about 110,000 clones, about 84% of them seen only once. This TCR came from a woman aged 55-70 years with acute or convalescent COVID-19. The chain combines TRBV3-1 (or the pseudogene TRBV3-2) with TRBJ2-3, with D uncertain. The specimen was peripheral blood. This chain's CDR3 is CASSQVTPTDTQYF. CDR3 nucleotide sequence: TGTGCCAGCAGCCAAGTTACACCCACAGATACGCAGTATTTT.